The following is a T cell receptor beta chain sequence with its context. What it binds is not known. The data belong to a study of OX40 agonist ivuxolimab in advanced cancers. Study context: As their treatment, patients were administered ivuxolimab, an agonistic anti-OX40 (CD134) antibody. Patients assigned to dose escalation were diagnosed with hepatocellular carcinoma, melanoma, renal cell or head and neck cancer. Averaging 60 years in age, with a range of roughly 20 to 90, the cohort was 65% to 85% male. Study outcomes and limitations: The study observed clonal expansion of CD4+ and CD8+ blood T cells by week 6 at 0.1 to 3.0 mg/kg.

The V gene's germline CDR1 is MNHEY and CDR2 SVGAGI. The V and J ends lost 8 bases and 0 bases respectively, with 5 bases between them. The CDR3 sequence is 12 residues long. Sequenced by immunoSEQ multiplex PCR; TCRdb stores in-frame clones only, minus some. In the table there are more than 50,000 clones, about four fifths of which are singletons. The J gene is TRBJ1-3, the V gene TRBV6-5; D is unclear. The sequence was collected from an adult with an advanced solid tumor such as melanoma, head and neck, liver or kidney cancer. The sequenced sample was CD4+ or CD8+ T cells sorted from blood, obtained in a trial of the OX40 agonist ivuxolimab. CDR3 coding DNA: TGTGCCAGCGGGATCTCTGGAAACACCATATATTTT. It specifies CASGISGNTIYF.